Shown below are 11 T cell receptor beta chains from a single sample sequenced in a study of post-analysis software for immune sequencing data (dated by TCRdb to the mid-2010s). What the authors observed across the whole study: Patients showed significantly higher frequencies than controls for roughly 5 TRBV segments, among them TRBV5-6, TRBV5-1 and TRBV20-1.

Their recognized antigens are unknown. Libraries were made using PCR. The instrument given in TCRdb is Illumina HiSeq 2500. To reduce PCR and sequencing biases, unique molecular identifiers were built into the TCR beta cDNA libraries. In-frame beta chains were kept once TCRdb had trimmed the public reads at Q25 with fastp and called clones with MiXCR. Merged by CDR3 protein, the rows form single entries marked with the most common genes and DNA. Present in this sample are roughly 400,000 distinct CDR3 sequences, about 39% of which were seen just once. The leading ten clones occupy approximately 7.7% of the sample. The specimen was blood. Receptors originate from a girl under 10 years old with multiple sclerosis.

A remark on this clonotype: This may be a read error: a much more frequent sequence differs by one nucleotide. The chain links TRBV6-5 to TRBJ2-7; D is ambiguous. Germline V gives CDR1 MNHEY, CDR2 SVGAGI. V shed 6 bases and J shed 3 bases, with 6 bases lying between them. The CDR3 consists of 11 residues. In nucleotides, the CDR3 is TGTGCCAGCAGCACCGTCTACGAGCAGTACTTC. Protein: CASSTVYEQYF.

This clonotype was seen a handful of times. This chain uses TRBV28 with TRBJ2-1; perhaps TRBD1 as D (6 bases). The germline CDR1 and CDR2 sequences are MDHEN and SYDVKM. V gave up 3 bases and J gave up 3 bases, with 15 bases separating them. The CDR3 consists of 16 residues. The CDR3 sequence is CASSFTGIGVYNEQFF. CDR3 nucleotides: TGTGCCAGCAGTTTCACAGGGATCGGGGTCTACAATGAGCAGTTCTTC. The entire variable domain, with the rest obtained from reference TRBV28 and TRBJ2-1, is as follows: DVKVTQSSRYLVKRTGEKVFLECVQDMDHENMFWYRQDPGLGLRLIYFSYDVKMKEKGDIPEGYSVSREKKERFSLILESASTNQTSMYLCASSFTGIGVYNEQFFGPGTRLTVL.

J is TRBJ1-2 and V is TRBV28; D might be TRBD1 (5 bases). V was shortened by 2 bases and J by 4 bases, with 14 bases between the two germline ends. The germline V gene has CDR1 MDHEN and CDR2 SYDVKM. CDR3 size: 15 residues. CDR3 amino acids: CASSLGPAGFYGYTF. CDR3 bases: TGTGCCAGCAGTTTAGGTCCAGCAGGGTTCTATGGCTACACCTTC.

The genes are TRBV5-6 and TRBJ1-2; no definite D call. The CDR3 consists of 13 residues. Germline V gene data show CDR1 as SGHDT and CDR2 as YYEEEE. Trimming took 3 bases from V and 10 from J, leaving 16 bases between them. CDR3 in DNA: TGTGCCAGCAGCTCAGGACGGGGAAGCGACTACACCTTC. Residues: CASSSGRGSDYTF.

V gene TRBV5-1 combines with J gene TRBJ2-7, with 9 positions matching TRBD1. Germline V lookup: CDR1 SGHRS, CDR2 YFSETQ. The CDR3 covers 16 residues. V was pared by 1 base and J by 5 bases, with 10 bases of the junction left unmatched. The CDR3 DNA is TGCGCCAGCAGCTTGCGGGGGTTGGACAGGGGTAACGAGCAGTACTTC. The encoded protein is CASSLRGLDRGNEQYF.

The chain has TRBV6-6 and TRBJ2-5; weak D call: TRBD2 (5 bases). The V gene's germline CDR1 is MNHNY and CDR2 SVGAGI (reference sequence). The CDR3 totals 15 residues. Deletions cut 2 bases from V and 11 bases from J, with 21 bases between. This chain's CDR3 is CASSYEASFFGEQYF. The CDR3 bases are TGTGCCAGCAGTTACGAGGCTAGCTTTTTTGGTGAGCAGTACTTC.

This clonotype was seen a single time. The V call is TRBV12-3 or TRBV12-4, the J call TRBJ2-7; D remains unclear. The CDR3 consists of 18 residues. Deletions cut 3 bases from V and 1 base from J, with 22 bases between. CDR3 DNA sequence: TGTGCCAGCAGTTTCCTTCGCAACTCACTACTCCTTTCCTACGAGCAGTACTTC. Its protein product is CASSFLRNSLLLSYEQYF.

The chain has TRBV27 and TRBJ1-4, with D unresolved. CDR3 length: 12 amino acids. Germline CDR1 MNHEY, CDR2 SMNVEV (reference sequence). Deletions cut 0 bases from V and 12 bases from J, with 8 bases between. The CDR3 loop is CASSLSFGELFF. Written as DNA, the CDR3 is TGTGCCAGCAGTTTATCGTTCGGAGAACTGTTTTTT.

This clonotype was recorded only once. The chain has TRBV7-2 and TRBJ2-7; no clear D gene. Germline lookup yields CDR1 SGHTA and CDR2 FQGNSA. Trimming took off 3 bases at V and 0 bases at J, with 3 bases between the two ends. The CDR3 covers 12 residues. CDR3 nucleotide sequence: TGTGCCAGCAGCTTTATCTCCTACGAGCAGTACTTC. Its protein is CASSFISYEQYF.

This chain connects TRBV3-1 to TRBJ2-7; D uncertain. Germline-derived CDR1 and CDR2 are LGHDT and YNNKEL (reference sequence). V dropped 0 bases and J dropped 2 bases, with 5 bases sitting between them. The CDR3 loop spans 13 amino acids. The CDR3 sequence is CASSQDVTYEQYF. The CDR3 nucleotides are TGTGCCAGCAGCCAAGATGTAACCTACGAGCAGTACTTC.

This chain links TRBV7-2 with TRBJ1-2, with 7 positions matching TRBD1. This CDR3 region has 16 residues. The junction had 14 bases not matched to a gene; V was cut back by 3 bases and J by 7 bases. Germline V gives CDR1 SGHTA, CDR2 FQGNSA. The CDR3, as DNA: TGTGCCAGCAGCTTCCACCCGGGGACAGCAAGGGGTGGCTACACCTTC. As protein: CASSFHPGTARGGYTF.